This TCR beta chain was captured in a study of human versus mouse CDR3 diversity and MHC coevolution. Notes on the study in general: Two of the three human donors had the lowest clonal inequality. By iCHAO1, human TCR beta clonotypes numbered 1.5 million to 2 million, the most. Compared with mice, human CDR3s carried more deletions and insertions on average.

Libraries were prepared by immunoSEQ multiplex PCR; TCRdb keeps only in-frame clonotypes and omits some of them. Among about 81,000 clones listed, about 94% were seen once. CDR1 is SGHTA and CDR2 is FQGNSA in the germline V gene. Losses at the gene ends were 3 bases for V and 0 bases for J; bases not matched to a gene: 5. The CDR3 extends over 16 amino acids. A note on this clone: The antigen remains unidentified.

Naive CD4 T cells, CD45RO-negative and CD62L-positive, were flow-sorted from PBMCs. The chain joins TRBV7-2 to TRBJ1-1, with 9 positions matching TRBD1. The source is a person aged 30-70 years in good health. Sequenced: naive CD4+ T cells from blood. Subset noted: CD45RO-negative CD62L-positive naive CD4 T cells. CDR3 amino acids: CASSLGQGLMNTEAFF. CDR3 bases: TGTGCCAGCAGCTTGGGACAGGGCCTGATGAACACTGAAGCTTTCTTT.